These 23 T cell receptor beta chains came from one sample sequenced in a study of blood T cell repertoires in COVID-19. Here immunoSEQ multiplex PCR was the method, and the copy in TCRdb shows in-frame clones only, minus some. The sample consists of some 130,000 clones, about nine tenths of them appearing once. Sequences were obtained from peripheral blood. These receptors all stem from a man aged 50 or older with acute or convalescent COVID-19.

The V and J genes are TRBV18 and TRBJ1-2; 7 nucleotides align to TRBD1. Per the germline V gene, CDR1 is KGHSH and CDR2 is LQKENI. The CDR3 consists of 15 residues. V shed 2 bases and J 8 bases; nucleotides not matched to a gene: 11. The CDR3 region is CASSPKADRADGYTF. The CDR3 nucleotides are TGTGCCAGCTCACCAAAAGCCGACAGGGCGGACGGCTACACCTTC.

This clone turned up a few times. This sequence joins TRBV6-5 and TRBJ1-4, with no clear D. Trimming stripped 6 bases from V and 7 bases from J, with 12 bases between. The CDR3 sequence is 13 residues long. The V gene's germline CDR1 is MNHEY and CDR2 SVGAGI. The CDR3 bases are TGTGCCAGCAGGGCTGGGCCCGGTGAAAAACTGTTTTTT. Translating gives CASRAGPGEKLFF.

The chain links TRBV15 to TRBJ1-4; D unclear. The germline CDR1 and CDR2 sequences are LNHNV and YYDKDF (reference sequence). The CDR3 is made up of 14 amino acids. With 2 bases removed from V and 7 bases from J, the gap between germline ends came to 11 bases. The DNA for the CDR3 is TGTGCCACCAGCAGATATCCATCGGTTGAAAAACTGTTTTTT. Translation gives CATSRYPSVEKLFF.

In this sample, this clone turned up once. The chain uses TRBV5-1 and TRBJ1-1; TRBD1 agrees at 7 bases. V was clipped by 4 bases and J by 1 base; unmatched bases: 10. CDR1 SGHRS and CDR2 YFSETQ come from the germline V gene. The CDR3 has 16 amino acids. The DNA of the CDR3 is TGCGCCAGCAGCCGGGAACAGGGGCCAGGGAACACTGAAGCTTTCTTT. Residues: CASSREQGPGNTEAFF. The complete variable domain, with remaining parts taken from reference TRBV5-1 and TRBJ1-1, reads KAGVTQTPRYLIKTRGQQVTLSCSPISGHRSVSWYQQTPGQGLQFLFEYFSETQRNKGNFPGRFSGRQFSNSRSEMNVSTLELGDSALYLCASSREQGPGNTEAFFGQGTRLTVV.

The genes are TRBV11-2 and TRBJ1-1; D not certain. The V and J ends lost 3 bases and 5 bases respectively, with 7 bases between them. The length of the CDR3 is 12 residues. Germline V lookup: CDR1 SGHAT, CDR2 FQNNGV. Here the CDR3 DNA reads TGTGCCAGCAGCTTCGGGGAGACTGAAGCTTTCTTT. This sequence encodes CASSFGETEAFF.

The sample holds a few counts of this clone. The rearrangement uses TRBV5-1 and TRBJ1-1, with a weak D call TRBD1 (6 bases). This CDR3 is built from 14 residues. Germline V gives CDR1 SGHRS, CDR2 YFSETQ. Trimming took 4 bases from V and 3 from J, leaving 13 bases between them. The CDR3 reads CASSQKTGDTEAFF. CDR3 coding DNA: TGCGCCAGCAGCCAAAAGACAGGAGACACTGAAGCTTTCTTT.

The chain links TRBV4-2 to TRBJ2-7; 10 positions match TRBD1. This CDR3 has 15 residues. V dropped 2 bases and J dropped 4; count of bases not matched to a gene: 5. In germline, CDR1 is LGHNA, CDR2 YNFKEQ. This CDR3 is CASSQPGQGRYEQYF. The CDR3 DNA reads as TGTGCCAGCAGCCAACCGGGACAGGGGAGGTACGAGCAGTACTTC.

CDR3 sequence reads: CASSLNTGIGYTF. In DNA, the CDR3 is TGTGCCAGCAGTTTAAATACGGGGATTGGCTACACCTTC. V usage is TRBV28 and J usage is TRBJ1-2; D is undetermined. V was cut by 2 bases and J by 7 bases, with 11 bases left in between. The CDR3 consists of 13 residues. Germline V CDR1 and CDR2: MDHEN, SYDVKM.

This sequence joins TRBV6-1 and TRBJ1-1; D call uncertain. Trimming pared 0 bases from V and 8 bases from J, leaving 13 bases between. The CDR3 loop spans 14 amino acids. Germline V gives CDR1 MNHNS, CDR2 SASEGT. CDR3 sequence: CASSEAHRETEAFF. The CDR3 DNA sequence: TGTGCCAGCAGTGAAGCGCATAGAGAGACAGAAGCTTTCTTT.

This sequence joins TRBV15 and TRBJ2-1, with 9 nucleotides matching TRBD2. The CDR3 extends over 16 amino acids. V lost 3 bases and J lost 7; bases outside the gene matches: 10. Germline-derived CDR1 and CDR2 are LNHNV and YYDKDF (reference sequence). DNA of the CDR3: TGTGCCACCAGCAGGGGTAGGAGCGGGAGGCTTAATGAGCAGTTCTTC. It codes for CATSRGRSGRLNEQFF.

The rearrangement joins TRBV5-6 to TRBJ2-3, with D perhaps matching TRBD2 (6 bases). The CDR3 consists of 16 residues. CDR1 and CDR2 (germline): SGHDT, YYEEEE. V shed 3 bases and J shed 0 bases, with 14 bases lying between them. The CDR3 is CASSSLAATSTDTQYF. CDR3 DNA: TGTGCCAGCAGCTCACTAGCAGCAACTAGCACAGATACGCAGTATTTT.

CDR3 in amino acids: CAGKGHLDTEAFF. The CDR3 DNA is TGTGCCGGCAAGGGACACCTAGACACTGAAGCTTTCTTT. This rearrangement joins TRBV19 to TRBJ1-1; TRBD1 is a possible D gene (6 bases). The length of the CDR3 is 13 residues. Germline values: CDR1 LNHDA, CDR2 SQIVND (reference sequence). The V gene lost 11 bases and the J gene lost 3 bases, with 16 bases spanning the gap. The entire variable domain, with the rest obtained from reference TRBV19 and TRBJ1-1, is as follows: DGGITQSPKYLFRKEGQNVTLSCEQNLNHDAMYWYRQDPGQGLRLIYYSQIVNDFQKGDIAEGYSVSREKKESFPLTVTSAQKNPTAFYLCAGKGHLDTEAFFGQGTRLTVV.

The chain employs TRBV5-6 and TRBJ1-2; D perhaps matches TRBD1 (5 bases). V was cut by 3 bases and J by 5 bases, with 11 bases left in between. The length of the CDR3 is 13 residues. Germline CDR1 is SGHDT and CDR2 is YYEEEE. The CDR3 spells CASSSTGIYGYTF. The CDR3 DNA sequence: TGTGCCAGCAGCTCCACAGGAATTTATGGCTACACCTTC.

This chain uses TRBV28 with TRBJ1-5, with TRBD1 as a possible D gene (6 bases). With 6 bases removed from V and 7 bases from J, the gap between germline ends came to 13 bases. CDR3 length equals 13 residues. Germline V gene data show CDR1 as MDHEN and CDR2 as SYDVKM. In nucleotides, the CDR3 is TGTGCCAGCAGGATGGGGGGGCACCAGCCCCAGCATTTT. This gives the protein CASRMGGHQPQHF.

This chain joins TRBV18 and TRBJ1-5; D not certain. The germline CDR1 and CDR2 sequences are KGHSH and LQKENI. This CDR3 is built from 15 residues. The V gene lost 2 bases and the J gene lost 5 bases, with 13 bases spanning the gap. The CDR3 loop is CASSPGRERYQPQHF. The CDR3 nucleotides read TGTGCCAGCTCACCAGGGAGGGAAAGGTATCAGCCCCAGCATTTT. The complete variable domain, with remaining parts taken from reference TRBV18 and TRBJ1-5, reads NAGVMQNPRHLVRRRGQEARLRCSPMKGHSHVYWYRQLPEEGLKFMVYLQKENIIDESGMPKERFSAEFPKEGPSILRIQQVVRGDSAAYFCASSPGRERYQPQHFGDGTRLSIL.

The rearrangement uses TRBV11-2 and TRBJ2-3; D gene ambiguous. Trimming left V 0 bases short and J 3 bases short, with 7 bases between. The CDR3 length is 14 residues. CDR1 and CDR2 from the germline V gene are SGHAT and FQNNGV. The CDR3 DNA is TGTGCCAGCAGCTTAGATCCTTATACAGATACGCAGTATTTT. Encoded protein: CASSLDPYTDTQYF.

This clone was seen more than once but under ten times. The rearrangement uses TRBV11-2 and TRBJ2-1; 11 bases match TRBD2. There are 16 residues in the CDR3. V shed 3 bases and J 7 bases; nucleotides not matched to a gene: 8. Germline V gene data show CDR1 as SGHAT and CDR2 as FQNNGV. CDR3 sequence (DNA): TGTGCCAGCAGCTTGACTAGCGGGACCCTAGGGAATGAGCAGTTCTTC. Translating it yields CASSLTSGTLGNEQFF.

This rearrangement joins TRBV18 to TRBJ1-5; D remains ambiguous. Looked up from germline, CDR1 is KGHSH and CDR2 is LQKENI. Trimming cost V 6 bases and J 1 base, with 4 bases left between them. This CDR3 is built from 12 residues. The CDR3 region has the DNA TGTGCCAGCTCCGAGAGCAATCAGCCCCAGCATTTT. It is translated as CASSESNQPQHF.

This clone was counted a single time. The chain's CDR3 is CASSLEGRQNYGYTF. DNA of the CDR3: TGCGCCAGCAGCTTGGAGGGGCGACAAAACTATGGCTACACCTTC. This rearrangement joins TRBV5-1 to TRBJ1-2; D perhaps matches TRBD1 (5 bases). From germline, CDR1 is SGHRS and CDR2 YFSETQ. This CDR3 has 15 amino acids. V was pared by 0 bases and J by 2 bases, with 11 bases between.

This sequence joins TRBV6-6 and TRBJ1-5, with a tentative D call TRBD1 (6 bases). Per germline, CDR1 MNHNY and CDR2 SVGAGI (reference sequence). The V end was cut by 6 bases, the J end by 5 bases, with 11 bases between. This CDR3 has 13 residues. The CDR3 nucleotides are TGTGCCAGCAGCCGAAACAGGGATCAGCCCCAGCATTTT. Translated: CASSRNRDQPQHF.

The DNA for the CDR3 is TGTGCCAGCAGTGGAACCCCTAGCGGGAGTATCCTCGATGAGCAGTTCTTC. Its protein is CASSGTPSGSILDEQFF. The chain carries TRBV6-1 and TRBJ2-1, with 10 bases that match TRBD2. This CDR3 is built from 17 residues. V gave up 4 bases and J gave up 8 bases; unmatched junction bases: 14. Germline-derived CDR1 and CDR2 are MNHNS and SASEGT.

The chain uses TRBV5-1 and TRBJ1-2; D is perhaps TRBD1 (6 bases). The germline V gene has CDR1 SGHRS and CDR2 YFSETQ. This CDR3 has 13 amino acids. Trimming took off 4 bases at V and 2 bases at J, with 9 bases between the two ends. CDR3 protein: CASSTGYNYGYTF. CDR3 nucleotides: TGCGCCAGCAGCACAGGGTACAACTATGGCTACACCTTC. Based on the CDR3 plus reference TRBV5-1 and TRBJ1-2, the full variable domain is KAGVTQTPRYLIKTRGQQVTLSCSPISGHRSVSWYQQTPGQGLQFLFEYFSETQRNKGNFPGRFSGRQFSNSRSEMNVSTLELGDSALYLCASSTGYNYGYTFGSGTRLTVV.

The genes are TRBV7-9 and TRBJ2-7; 10 positions agree with TRBD2. V lost 5 bases to trimming and J lost 3 bases; unmatched junction nucleotides: 7. CDR3 length: 15 amino acids. The germline CDR1 and CDR2 sequences are SEHNR and FQNEAQ (reference sequence). CDR3 nucleotides: TGTGCCAGCAGCCCTAGCGGGGGTGCATACTACGAGCAGTACTTC. Translated, it gives CASSPSGGAYYEQYF.